The rows below give T cell receptor beta chains drawn from one sample of a study of T cells in Graves' hyperthyroidism and ophthalmopathy. TCRdb re-called the multiplex PCR reads through MiXCR, storing one row per CDR3 protein. The sample has about 380,000 distinct CDR3 sequences, less than 20% seen once. Sequences were obtained from blood. The origin of the receptors is a man aged 18 to 29 with Graves' ophthalmopathy. The CDR3 runs from the conserved cysteine through the conserved F or W. Fields, in order: clone size, J gene, D gene, V gene, CDR3 DNA, CDR3 protein. The D gene is left open where the match is weak. Size is stated for part of the rows, as once, few or many counts, or as a class when the clone is expanded.

size: -
J: TRBJ2-7
D: TRBD2
V: TRBV6-1
DNA: TGTGCCAGCAAATATCCGGGGGGGCTTTACGAGCAGTACTTC
CDR3: CASKYPGGLYEQYF

size: many
J: TRBJ1-1
D: TRBD1
V: TRBV12-3/TRBV12-4
DNA: TGTGCCAGCAGTCCCGGACAGGGATCGCACACTGAAGCTTTCTTT
CDR3: CASSPGQGSHTEAFF

size: few
J: TRBJ1-2
D: TRBD1
V: TRBV6-5
DNA: TGTGCCAGCAGTTACCCGGTGATTATGACAGGGGAGCATGGCTACACCTTC
CDR3: CASSYPVIMTGEHGYTF

size: few
J: TRBJ1-5
D: -
V: TRBV6-1
DNA: TGTGCCAGCAACGAAGGGGGACATAGCAATCAGCCCCAGCATTTT
CDR3: CASNEGGHSNQPQHF

size: many
J: TRBJ2-7
D: TRBD1
V: TRBV7-9
DNA: TGTGCCAGCAGCCCCTCCGACAGGGGTGAACACGAGCAGTACTTC
CDR3: CASSPSDRGEHEQYF

size: many
J: TRBJ1-6
D: TRBD1
V: TRBV20-1
DNA: TGCAGTGCTAGAGAACAGGGGGATTCACCCCTCCACTTT
CDR3: CSAREQGDSPLHF

size: few
J: TRBJ2-2
D: -
V: TRBV10-3
DNA: TGTGCCATCCACAGGGAAGTAACCGGGGAGCTGTTTTTT
CDR3: CAIHREVTGELFF

size: few
J: TRBJ1-1
D: -
V: TRBV6-2/TRBV6-3
DNA: TGTGCCAGCAGTGGGAGCCCCGGGGGCGCTTTCTTT
CDR3: CASSGSPGGAFF

size: many
J: TRBJ2-7
D: -
V: TRBV20-1
DNA: TGCAGTGCCCCACTCGGGTTACTAGGTTGGCACGAGCAGTACTTC
CDR3: CSAPLGLLGWHEQYF

size: few
J: TRBJ2-5
D: TRBD1
V: TRBV4-1
DNA: TGCGCCAGCAGCCAGGACCCCGACAGGGGAGAGACCCAGTACTTC
CDR3: CASSQDPDRGETQYF

size: many
J: TRBJ2-5
D: TRBD1
V: TRBV6-1
DNA: TGTGCCAGCAATCCGGGACAGGGACGGCAGACCCAGTACTTC
CDR3: CASNPGQGRQTQYF

size: many
J: TRBJ1-1
D: -
V: TRBV7-2
DNA: TGTGCCAGCAGCTTAGCGGGACGAAATGAAGCTTTCTTT
CDR3: CASSLAGRNEAFF

size: once
J: TRBJ2-1
D: TRBD1
V: TRBV11-3
DNA: TGTGCCAGCAGCTTACGAGACAGGGGAGATTACAATGAGCAGTTCTTC
CDR3: CASSLRDRGDYNEQFF

size: -
J: TRBJ2-1
D: TRBD2
V: TRBV2
DNA: TGTGCCAGCAGTGATAGCGGGGGGTCCTACAATGAGCAGTTCTTC
CDR3: CASSDSGGSYNEQFF

size: -
J: TRBJ2-2
D: TRBD2
V: TRBV2
DNA: TGTGCCAGCAGCGGGACTGGCGGGGGGGCCGTCACCGGGGAGCTGTTTTTT
CDR3: CASSGTGGGAVTGELFF

size: many
J: TRBJ1-2
D: -
V: TRBV20-1
DNA: TGCAGTGCTCCTCGCCGGGCCCCCTCCTATGGCTACACCTTC
CDR3: CSAPRRAPSYGYTF

size: many
J: TRBJ1-3
D: -
V: TRBV27
DNA: TGTGCCAGCAGCCTGCCTGGTAACACCATATATTTT
CDR3: CASSLPGNTIYF

size: many
J: TRBJ2-7
D: TRBD2
V: TRBV28
DNA: TGTGCCAGCCGGGTAGCGGGGGCGGTCGAGCAGTACTTC
CDR3: CASRVAGAVEQYF

size: many
J: TRBJ1-5
D: -
V: TRBV20-1
DNA: TGCAGTGCTAGACCTAAAGGCAATCAGCCCCAGCATTTT
CDR3: CSARPKGNQPQHF

size: many
J: TRBJ2-1
D: TRBD2
V: TRBV28
DNA: TGTGCCAGCAGGCGGGGGAATGAGCAGTTCTTC
CDR3: CASRRGNEQFF

size: few
J: TRBJ2-2
D: -
V: TRBV12-3/TRBV12-4
DNA: TGTGCCAGCAGTTTAAAGGGGGGCGGGTTGGCCGGGGAGCTGTTTTTT
CDR3: CASSLKGGGLAGELFF

size: -
J: TRBJ1-1
D: TRBD1
V: TRBV7-9
DNA: TGTGCCAGCACGCAAGGGGGCAGGGGGCGCTTGCTGACCACTGAAGCTTTCTTT
CDR3: CASTQGGRGRLLTTEAFF

size: many
J: TRBJ1-1
D: -
V: TRBV29-1
DNA: TGCAGCGGGGCAGGACGGCTGAACACTGAAGCTTTCTTT
CDR3: CSGAGRLNTEAFF

size: -
J: TRBJ2-2
D: -
V: TRBV7-9
DNA: TGTGCCAGCAGCTCCCGACTACCCTACACCGGGGAGCTGTTTTTT
CDR3: CASSSRLPYTGELFF

size: -
J: TRBJ2-7
D: TRBD2
V: TRBV18
DNA: TGTGCCAGCTCACCACCCACTAGCGGGAGGGCTCACGAGCAGTACTTC
CDR3: CASSPPTSGRAHEQYF

size: few
J: TRBJ1-1
D: TRBD1
V: TRBV2
DNA: TGTGCCAGCAGCGCCCACCGGGACAGGGGCATCGTAGAAGCTTTCTTT
CDR3: CASSAHRDRGIVEAFF

size: -
J: TRBJ1-1
D: -
V: TRBV5-1
DNA: TGCGCCAGCAGCTCGGGCCGGAGGGGCGGGAACACTGAAGCTTTCTTT
CDR3: CASSSGRRGGNTEAFF

size: -
J: TRBJ2-7
D: TRBD2
V: TRBV27
DNA: TGTGCCAGCAGTTTACTACTAGCGGCGGTCTACGAGCAGTACTTC
CDR3: CASSLLLAAVYEQYF

size: -
J: TRBJ2-1
D: -
V: TRBV7-9
DNA: TGTGCCAGCAGCAAAACTAGCCCTCCTCCCGACAATGAGCAGTTCTTC
CDR3: CASSKTSPPPDNEQFF

size: few
J: TRBJ2-1
D: -
V: TRBV7-9
DNA: TGTGCCAGCAGCTCCTCATACAGTTACAATGAGCAGTTCTTC
CDR3: CASSSSYSYNEQFF

size: many
J: TRBJ2-2
D: -
V: TRBV2
DNA: TGTGCCAGCAGGCCAGGACCCACGAACACCGGGGAGCTGTTTTTT
CDR3: CASRPGPTNTGELFF

size: few
J: TRBJ2-3
D: TRBD2
V: TRBV24-1
DNA: TGTGCCACCAGTGTGACTAGCGGGGGGACAACTAGCACAGATACGCAGTATTTT
CDR3: CATSVTSGGTTSTDTQYF

size: few
J: TRBJ2-7
D: -
V: TRBV10-2
DNA: TGCGCCAGCAGTGAGGCCCCTGGGGCGAGCTACGAGCAGTACTTC
CDR3: CASSEAPGASYEQYF

size: many
J: TRBJ2-7
D: TRBD1
V: TRBV19
DNA: TGTGCCAGTAGTATACGTCCGAGACAGGGGCCCTACGAGCAGTACTTC
CDR3: CASSIRPRQGPYEQYF

size: few
J: TRBJ2-5
D: -
V: TRBV7-8
DNA: TGTGCCAGCAGCTCCAGGGTGTGGGGCCGAGAGACCCAGTACTTC
CDR3: CASSSRVWGRETQYF

size: many
J: TRBJ2-1
D: TRBD2
V: TRBV5-1
DNA: TGCGCCAGCAGCTTGTATGGGACTAACTACAATGAGCAGTTCTTC
CDR3: CASSLYGTNYNEQFF

size: -
J: TRBJ2-4
D: -
V: TRBV10-1
DNA: TGCGCCAGCAGTGAGTCTGGGAGTAGTGACATTCAGTACTTC
CDR3: CASSESGSSDIQYF

size: -
J: TRBJ2-5
D: -
V: TRBV5-1
DNA: TGCGCCAGCAGCGGGGGAGGTGTTGAAGAGACCCAGTACTTC
CDR3: CASSGGGVEETQYF

size: -
J: TRBJ1-3
D: TRBD1
V: TRBV20-1
DNA: TGCAGTGCTAGAGATCTTGGGGACAGCAGGAACACCATATATTTT
CDR3: CSARDLGDSRNTIYF

size: -
J: TRBJ2-2
D: -
V: TRBV12-5
DNA: TGTGCTAGTGGTCCAGGAGACAGCCCGGCGTTTGGGGAGCTGTTTTTT
CDR3: CASGPGDSPAFGELFF

size: many
J: TRBJ2-7
D: TRBD2
V: TRBV11-1
DNA: TGTGCCAGCAGCCTTACTAGCGGGGCCTCCTACGAGCAGTACTTC
CDR3: CASSLTSGASYEQYF

size: many
J: TRBJ2-5
D: TRBD2
V: TRBV6-1
DNA: TGTGCCAGCAAAACCCAGGGTAGCGGGGGTGAGACCCAGTACTTC
CDR3: CASKTQGSGGETQYF

size: few
J: TRBJ1-5
D: -
V: TRBV7-9
DNA: TGTGCCAGCAGCTCGGTAGAACTCTATAGCAATCAGCCCCAGCATTTT
CDR3: CASSSVELYSNQPQHF

size: many
J: TRBJ1-1
D: TRBD1
V: TRBV28
DNA: TGTGCCAGCAGTTCAGGGGGCGCGGGAAACACTGAAGCTTTCTTT
CDR3: CASSSGGAGNTEAFF

size: many
J: TRBJ1-1
D: TRBD1
V: TRBV11-2
DNA: TGTGCCAGCAGCGTAACCGGGACAGTGAACACTGAAGCTTTCTTT
CDR3: CASSVTGTVNTEAFF

size: -
J: TRBJ2-7
D: TRBD1
V: TRBV11-2
DNA: TGTGCCAGCAGCCTACAGGGGGGTGGACTGAACTACGAGCAGTACTTC
CDR3: CASSLQGGGLNYEQYF